The sequence of this T cell receptor (beta chain) was determined in a study of tumor and adjacent non-tumor tissue in lung cancer. A word on this clonotype: This may stem from a read error, because a much larger clone lies one nucleotide away.

This sample's RNA came from whole unsorted tissue. This non-tumor lung sample came from over 3 cm beyond the tumor edge. A modified ARM-PCR protocol with three rounds of nested PCR amplified TCRbeta. TCRdb re-called the multiplex PCR reads with MiXCR, one entry per CDR3 protein. The repertoire has around 100,000 distinct CDR3 sequences, 65% of them found once; the top ten carry roughly 19%. Trimming left V 2 bases short and J 2 bases short, with 9 bases between. CDR1 is MNHEY, CDR2 SVGEGT, per germline. The CDR3 has 14 amino acids. The chain couples TRBV6-2 or TRBV6-3 to TRBJ1-2; D not certain. Sample: distant non-tumor lung tissue. The clonotype originates from a man aged 25 to 45 with non-small cell lung cancer. CDR3 sequence (DNA): TGTGCCAGCAGTTACGGAGGGATCAACTATGGCTACACCTTC. Translated, it gives CASSYGGINYGYTF.